This T cell receptor beta chain was found in a study of identifying expanded T cells in peripheral blood. Study results and caveats: Differentially abundant clones: about 1.2 between replicates, approximately 16 at around 15 days, 19 at four.

Measured with immunoSEQ multiplex PCR; TCRdb has only the in-frame clones, and not every one. The sample holds over 85,000 clones, more than 70% seen once. The germline V gene encodes CDR1 SGHTA and CDR2 FQGNSA. This CDR3 spans 14 amino acids. V lost 5 bases and J lost 7; bases outside the gene matches: 11. As for this clone: Its target is unknown.

The sequence came from a person between 18 and 75 years old in good health. The J gene is TRBJ2-7, the V gene TRBV7-2, with 7 bases identical to TRBD1. Sequenced sample: blood. CDR3 in amino acids: CASSLRGLPGEQYF. As DNA, the CDR3 is TGTGCCAGCAGCCTTAGGGGGCTCCCCGGGGAGCAGTACTTC.